The 19 T cell receptor beta chains given below trace back to one sample, sequenced in a study of cytomegalovirus exposure and HLA in healthy donors. The PCR ran on 60 Vbeta and 13 Jbeta primers. The repertoire was sequenced with immunoSEQ multiplex PCR; TCRdb's copy has only in-frame clones and lacks some. This table holds 150,000 to 200,000 clones, approximately 83% found once. Material for sequencing was PBMCs. The receptors originated from a woman between 18 and 29 years old in good health and CMV-seronegative.

A remark on this clone: Compared with germline, one end of the junction differs, possibly owing to a read error. The V call is TRBV2, the J call TRBJ1-2, with D hard to call. Germline assignment: CDR1 SNHLY and CDR2 FYNNEI. The CDR3 covers 17 residues. The CDR3 bases are TGTGCCGGCAGTGAAGCGTCGAGCAGGACGGGAACCTATGGCTACACCTTC. Translation: CAGSEASSRTGTYGYTF.

The chain uses TRBV7-9 and TRBJ2-7; maybe TRBD1 (6 bases). Germline CDR1 reads SEHNR; CDR2 reads FQNEAQ (reference sequence). The CDR3 has 15 residues. V lost 5 bases, J lost 3 bases, and 17 bases lay in between. The CDR3 sequence: CASSPRQASYYEQYF. DNA for the CDR3: TGTGCCAGCAGCCCCCGACAGGCCTCGTACTACGAGCAGTACTTC.

This chain connects TRBV19 to TRBJ1-2; D unresolved. V shed 6 bases and J shed 13 bases, with 9 bases lying between them. CDR1 LNHDA and CDR2 SQIVND come from the germline V gene (reference sequence). The CDR3 contains 9 residues. This CDR3 reads CASSPPSTF. The CDR3 DNA reads TGTGCCAGTAGCCCTCCGAGCACCTTC.

J is TRBJ2-6 and V is TRBV29-1, with D unresolved. The CDR3 extends over 14 amino acids. Trimming left V 7 bases short and J 2 bases short, with 12 bases between. Germline CDR1 reads SQVTM; CDR2 reads ANQGSEA. DNA of the CDR3: TGCAGCGCGGCTCGGGTGGCTGGGGCCAACGTCCTGACTTTC. Encoded protein: CSAARVAGANVLTF.

The V gene is TRBV28, the J gene TRBJ1-2, with D uncertain. V lost 3 bases to trimming and J lost 7 bases, with 6 bases between them. Germline CDR1 MDHEN, CDR2 SYDVKM. The CDR3 has 11 residues. The CDR3 sequence: CASSFQRGYTF. For the CDR3, the DNA is TGTGCCAGCAGTTTCCAGCGTGGCTACACCTTC.

This chain uses TRBV9 with TRBJ1-1; 9 nucleotides line up with TRBD1. With 4 bases clipped from V and 6 bases from J, the junction kept 10 bases outside the gene matches. Germline V gives CDR1 SGDLS, CDR2 YYNGEE. The CDR3 covers 15 residues. DNA of the CDR3: TGTGCCAGCAGCTTTAGGACAGGGGAGACGGCTGAAGCTTTCTTT. Translated: CASSFRTGETAEAFF.

The chain carries TRBV4-1 and TRBJ1-1, with D possibly matching TRBD1 (5 bases). In germline, CDR1 is MGHRA, CDR2 YSYEKL. This CDR3 has 14 amino acids. Trimming took 0 bases from V and 3 from J, leaving 8 bases between them. The CDR3 sequence is CASSQDRGYTEAFF. In DNA form, the CDR3 reads TGCGCCAGCAGCCAAGATAGGGGTTACACTGAAGCTTTCTTT.

Here the CDR3 reads CASSLIGRNTEAFF. As DNA, the CDR3 is TGTGCCAGCAGCTTAATCGGTAGGAACACTGAAGCTTTCTTT. The chain links TRBV11-2 to TRBJ1-1; D gene uncertain. Germline-derived CDR1 and CDR2 are SGHAT and FQNNGV. The CDR3 spans 14 residues. V lost 2 bases and J 1 base, leaving 8 bases between the germline ends.

The chain recombines TRBV4-1 with TRBJ1-2; D is possibly TRBD1 (6 bases). CDR3 size: 12 residues. Germline lookup yields CDR1 MGHRA and CDR2 YSYEKL. With 3 bases removed from V and 14 bases from J, the gap between germline ends came to 16 bases. CDR3 nucleotide sequence: TGCGCCAGCAGCCACCCTACAGGGTTACCAACCTTC. Protein: CASSHPTGLPTF.

The genes are TRBV4-1 and TRBJ1-1, with 11 bases fitting TRBD1. Per the germline V gene, CDR1 is MGHRA and CDR2 is YSYEKL. Germline trimming cut 4 bases from V and 4 bases from J; bases unmatched to any gene: 5. This CDR3 has 15 residues. CDR3 sequence (DNA): TGCGCCAGCAGCCGAGGGGACAGGGGGGCCACTGAAGCTTTCTTT. This gives the protein CASSRGDRGATEAFF.

The chain links TRBV9 to TRBJ2-1, with D perhaps TRBD1 (5 bases). CDR1 SGDLS and CDR2 YYNGEE come from the germline V gene. V was shortened by 1 base and J by 2 bases, with 10 bases between the two germline ends. This CDR3 has 15 residues. CDR3 in amino acids: CASSVRQLTYNEQFF. The DNA of the CDR3 is TGTGCCAGCAGCGTACGACAGTTAACCTACAATGAGCAGTTCTTC.

This chain connects TRBV2 to TRBJ1-2; D unclear. Germline lookup yields CDR1 SNHLY and CDR2 FYNNEI. V lost 8 bases and J 7 bases, leaving 14 bases between the germline ends. The CDR3 covers 12 residues. CDR3 DNA: TGTGCCAGCCGGACCGATGGAGGTGGCTACACCTTC. Its protein is CASRTDGGGYTF. Combining the CDR3 with reference TRBV2 and TRBJ1-2 gives the whole variable domain EPEVTQTPSHQVTQMGQEVILRCVPISNHLYFYWYRQILGQKVEFLVSFYNNEISEKSEIFDDQFSVERPDGSNFTLKIRSTKLEDSAMYFCASRTDGGGYTFGSGTRLTVV.

The rearrangement uses TRBV14 and TRBJ1-6, with 7 bases matching TRBD1. The CDR3 loop spans 16 amino acids. V lost 1 base to trimming and J lost 8 bases; unmatched junction nucleotides: 8. Germline CDR1 and CDR2: SGHDN and FVKESK. CDR3 DNA: TGTGCCAGCAGCCAAGTAGGGGGGACAGTCCATTCACCCCTCCACTTT. Its translation: CASSQVGGTVHSPLHF. Full variable domain (missing parts from reference TRBV14 and TRBJ1-6): EAGVTQFPSHSVIEKGQTVTLRCDPISGHDNLYWYRRVMGKEIKFLLHFVKESKQDESGMPNNRFLAERTGGTYSTLKVQPAELEDSGVYFCASSQVGGTVHSPLHFGNGTRLTVT.

The DNA for the CDR3 is TGTGCCAGCAGCTTGGGAGGGGGTAGCAATCAGCCCCAGCATTTT. The encoded protein is CASSLGGGSNQPQHF. The J gene is TRBJ1-5, the V gene TRBV5-4; weak D call: TRBD1 (6 bases). The CDR3 has 15 residues. Trimming cost V 0 bases and J 0 bases, with 7 bases left between them. From germline, CDR1 is SGHNT and CDR2 YYREEE (reference sequence).

V is TRBV7-9 and J is TRBJ1-5; no reliable D call. V dropped 3 bases and J dropped 9 bases, with 15 bases sitting between them. The CDR3 contains 14 residues. Germline CDR1 SEHNR, CDR2 FQNEAQ (reference sequence). The CDR3, as DNA: TGTGCCAGCAGCTTGAGTACTGTACCGGGGCCCCAGCATTTT. Its protein is CASSLSTVPGPQHF. The whole variable domain, remainder taken from reference TRBV7-9 and TRBJ1-5, is DTGVSQNPRHKITKRGQNVTFRCDPISEHNRLYWYRQTLGQGPEFLTYFQNEAQLEKSRLLSDRFSAERPKGSFSTLEIQRTEQGDSAMYLCASSLSTVPGPQHFGDGTRLSIL.

The rearrangement joins TRBV11-2 to TRBJ1-2; D is unresolved. The CDR3 contains 16 residues. Germline assignment: CDR1 SGHAT and CDR2 FQNNGV. Trimming took off 4 bases at V and 4 bases at J, with 19 bases between the two ends. Here the CDR3 reads CASSSNGGLAGYGYTF. CDR3 bases: TGTGCCAGCAGCTCGAACGGCGGTCTAGCGGGCTATGGCTACACCTTC.

The CDR3 loop reads CASSSPQQGTDLPNEAFF. CDR3 in DNA: TGTGCCAGCAGCTCCCCGCAACAGGGCACTGACCTTCCTAATGAAGCTTTCTTT. The genes are TRBV11-3 and TRBJ1-1; D may be TRBD1 (6 bases). Trimming took off 4 bases at V and 7 bases at J, with 28 bases between the two ends. Germline V gene sequence: CDR1 SGHNT, CDR2 YENEEA. This CDR3 spans 18 amino acids.

This chain connects TRBV18 to TRBJ2-5; D gene uncertain. V was shortened by 3 bases and J by 4 bases, with 9 bases between the two germline ends. Per the germline V gene, CDR1 is KGHSH and CDR2 is LQKENI. This CDR3 spans 13 amino acids. Here the CDR3 DNA reads TGTGCCAGCTCACCTTCTCGAGCAGAGACCCAGTACTTC. It specifies CASSPSRAETQYF.

In this sample, this clone turned up a few times. The chain recombines TRBV25-1 with TRBJ2-4; tentatively, D is TRBD1 (6 bases). Germline CDR1 is MGHDK and CDR2 is SYGVNS. This CDR3 has 13 amino acids. Trimming pared 6 bases from V and 2 bases from J, leaving 8 bases between. The CDR3 region is CASRGGPKNIQYF. The CDR3 DNA sequence: TGTGCCAGCAGAGGGGGTCCCAAAAACATTCAGTACTTC.